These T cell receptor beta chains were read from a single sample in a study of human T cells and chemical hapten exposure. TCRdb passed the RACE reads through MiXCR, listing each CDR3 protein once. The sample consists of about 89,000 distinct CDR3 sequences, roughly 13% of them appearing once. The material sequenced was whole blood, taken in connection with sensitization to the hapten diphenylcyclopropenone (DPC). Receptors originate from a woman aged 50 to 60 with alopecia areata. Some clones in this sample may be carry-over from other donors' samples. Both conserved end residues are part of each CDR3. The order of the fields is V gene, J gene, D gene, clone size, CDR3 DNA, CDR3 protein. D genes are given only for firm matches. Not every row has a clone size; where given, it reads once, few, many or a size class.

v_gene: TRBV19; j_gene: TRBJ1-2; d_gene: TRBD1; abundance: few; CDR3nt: TGTGCCAGTAGTCCAACCGGGACAGGAACCTATGGCTACACCTTC; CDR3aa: CASSPTGTGTYGYTF
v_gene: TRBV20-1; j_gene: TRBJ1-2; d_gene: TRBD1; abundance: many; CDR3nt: TGCAGTGCTAGAGACCTTAGACAGGGTCCTCCCTACACCTTC; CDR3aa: CSARDLRQGPPYTF
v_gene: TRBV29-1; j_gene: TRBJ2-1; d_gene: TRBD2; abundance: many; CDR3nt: TGCAGCGTTGAGGGACTAGCGGGGCCACTTTACAATGAGCAGTTCTTC; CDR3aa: CSVEGLAGPLYNEQFF
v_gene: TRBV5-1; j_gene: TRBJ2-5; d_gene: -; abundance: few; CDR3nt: TGCGCCAGCAGCTTGAGGAAGGGTACTGTCCAAGAGACCCAGTACTTC; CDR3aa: CASSLRKGTVQETQYF
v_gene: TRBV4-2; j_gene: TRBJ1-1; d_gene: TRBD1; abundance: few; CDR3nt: TGTGCCAGCAGTCAGGACAGGGGGCCGGGTACTGAAGCTTTCTTT; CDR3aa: CASSQDRGPGTEAFF
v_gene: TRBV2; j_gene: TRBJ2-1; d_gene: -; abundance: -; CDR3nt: TGTGCCAGCAGTGAAGTGGTCTTTCGGCAGTTCTTC; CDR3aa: CASSEVVFRQFF
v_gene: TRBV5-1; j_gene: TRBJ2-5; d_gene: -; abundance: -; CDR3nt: TGCGCCAGCAGGGCAGAGTCGCAAGAGACCCAGTACTTC; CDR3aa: CASRAESQETQYF
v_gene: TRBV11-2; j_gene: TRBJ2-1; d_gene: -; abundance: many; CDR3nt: TGTGCCAGCAGCTTACGCCGGAGCTCCTACAATGAGCAGTTCTTC; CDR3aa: CASSLRRSSYNEQFF
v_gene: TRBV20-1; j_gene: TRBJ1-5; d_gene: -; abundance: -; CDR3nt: TGCAGTGCTAGTAAGGGAACGGGGAATCAGCCCCAGCATTTT; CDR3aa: CSASKGTGNQPQHF
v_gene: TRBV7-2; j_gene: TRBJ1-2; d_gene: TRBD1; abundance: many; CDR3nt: TGTGCCAGCAGCTCTAGAGGACAGGACTATGGCTACACCTTC; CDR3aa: CASSSRGQDYGYTF
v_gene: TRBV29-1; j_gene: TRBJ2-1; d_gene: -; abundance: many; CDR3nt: TGCAGCGCTGAGACAGACTACAATGAGCAGTTCTTC; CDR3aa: CSAETDYNEQFF
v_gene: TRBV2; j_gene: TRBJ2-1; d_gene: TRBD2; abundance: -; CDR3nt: TGTGCCACGGCCGGGACTAGCGGCCCCTCGGGGAAGCAGTTCTTC; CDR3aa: CATAGTSGPSGKQFF
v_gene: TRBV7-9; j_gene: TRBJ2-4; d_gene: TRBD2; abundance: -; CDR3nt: TGTGCCAGCAGCTTAGCAGCGGGGGTAAACATTCAGTACTTC; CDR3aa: CASSLAAGVNIQYF
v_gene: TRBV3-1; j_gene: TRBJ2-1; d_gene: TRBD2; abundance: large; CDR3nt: TGTGCCAGCAGCCTCGGGGAGGTAGCGGGTAATGAGCAGTTCTTC; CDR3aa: CASSLGEVAGNEQFF
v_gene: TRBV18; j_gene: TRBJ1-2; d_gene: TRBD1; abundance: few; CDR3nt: TGTGCCAGCTCACTCTCAGGGACAGAGTTTGGCTACACCTTC; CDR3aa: CASSLSGTEFGYTF
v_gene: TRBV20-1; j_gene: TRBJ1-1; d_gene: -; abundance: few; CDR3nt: TGCAGTGCTATACGCGGAAGGGAGAACACTGAAGCTTTCTTT; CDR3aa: CSAIRGRENTEAFF
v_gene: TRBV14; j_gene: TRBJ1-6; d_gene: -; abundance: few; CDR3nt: TGTGCCAACAGCCAAGATCTACGCTCACCCCTCCACTTT; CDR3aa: CANSQDLRSPLHF
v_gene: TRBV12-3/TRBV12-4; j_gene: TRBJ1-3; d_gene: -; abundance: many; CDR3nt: TGTGCCAGCAGTTTAGTTGGGGAAAACTCTGGAAACACCATATATTTT; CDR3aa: CASSLVGENSGNTIYF
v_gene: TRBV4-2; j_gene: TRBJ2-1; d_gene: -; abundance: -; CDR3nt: TGTGCCAGCAGCCAAGTTGGCGGGGAAAGGTACAATGAGCAGTTCTTC; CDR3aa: CASSQVGGERYNEQFF
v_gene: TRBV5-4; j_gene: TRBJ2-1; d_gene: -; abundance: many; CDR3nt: TGTGCCAGCAGCGGACGGGGCCTGGGGGATGAGCAGTTCTTC; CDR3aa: CASSGRGLGDEQFF
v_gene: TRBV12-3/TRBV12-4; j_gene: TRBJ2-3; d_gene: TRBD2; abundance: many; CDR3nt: TGTGCCAGCAGTTCACGGACTATAGCGGGAGGGCTGGGTACGCAGTATTTT; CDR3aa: CASSSRTIAGGLGTQYF
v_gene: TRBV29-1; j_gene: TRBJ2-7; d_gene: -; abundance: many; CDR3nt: TGCAGCGTCCTCTACAGGGCGAGGAACGAGCAGTACTTC; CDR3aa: CSVLYRARNEQYF
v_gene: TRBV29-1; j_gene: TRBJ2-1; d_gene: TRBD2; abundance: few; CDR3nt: TGCAGCGTTGAAACTAGCGGGAATGAGCAGTTCTTC; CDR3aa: CSVETSGNEQFF
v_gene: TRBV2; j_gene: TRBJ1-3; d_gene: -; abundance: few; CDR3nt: TGTGCCAGCAAGACTGTTTCTGGAAACACCATATATTTT; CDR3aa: CASKTVSGNTIYF
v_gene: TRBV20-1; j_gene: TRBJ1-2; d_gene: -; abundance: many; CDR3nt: TGCAGTGCTAGAATGGTTGACTATGGCTACACCTTC; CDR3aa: CSARMVDYGYTF
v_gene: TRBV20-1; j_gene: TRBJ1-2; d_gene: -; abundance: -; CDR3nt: TGCAGTGCTCCCGGGGCAGACAAACTCTATGGCTACACCTTC; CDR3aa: CSAPGADKLYGYTF
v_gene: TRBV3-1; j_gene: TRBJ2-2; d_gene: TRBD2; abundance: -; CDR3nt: TGTGCCAGCAGCCAACGACTAGCGGTGAACACCGGGGAGCTGTTTTTT; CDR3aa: CASSQRLAVNTGELFF
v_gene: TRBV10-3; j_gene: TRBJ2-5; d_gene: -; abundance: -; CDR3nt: TGTGCCATCAGTGAATGGGGGCAAGAGACCCAGTACTTC; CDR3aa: CAISEWGQETQYF